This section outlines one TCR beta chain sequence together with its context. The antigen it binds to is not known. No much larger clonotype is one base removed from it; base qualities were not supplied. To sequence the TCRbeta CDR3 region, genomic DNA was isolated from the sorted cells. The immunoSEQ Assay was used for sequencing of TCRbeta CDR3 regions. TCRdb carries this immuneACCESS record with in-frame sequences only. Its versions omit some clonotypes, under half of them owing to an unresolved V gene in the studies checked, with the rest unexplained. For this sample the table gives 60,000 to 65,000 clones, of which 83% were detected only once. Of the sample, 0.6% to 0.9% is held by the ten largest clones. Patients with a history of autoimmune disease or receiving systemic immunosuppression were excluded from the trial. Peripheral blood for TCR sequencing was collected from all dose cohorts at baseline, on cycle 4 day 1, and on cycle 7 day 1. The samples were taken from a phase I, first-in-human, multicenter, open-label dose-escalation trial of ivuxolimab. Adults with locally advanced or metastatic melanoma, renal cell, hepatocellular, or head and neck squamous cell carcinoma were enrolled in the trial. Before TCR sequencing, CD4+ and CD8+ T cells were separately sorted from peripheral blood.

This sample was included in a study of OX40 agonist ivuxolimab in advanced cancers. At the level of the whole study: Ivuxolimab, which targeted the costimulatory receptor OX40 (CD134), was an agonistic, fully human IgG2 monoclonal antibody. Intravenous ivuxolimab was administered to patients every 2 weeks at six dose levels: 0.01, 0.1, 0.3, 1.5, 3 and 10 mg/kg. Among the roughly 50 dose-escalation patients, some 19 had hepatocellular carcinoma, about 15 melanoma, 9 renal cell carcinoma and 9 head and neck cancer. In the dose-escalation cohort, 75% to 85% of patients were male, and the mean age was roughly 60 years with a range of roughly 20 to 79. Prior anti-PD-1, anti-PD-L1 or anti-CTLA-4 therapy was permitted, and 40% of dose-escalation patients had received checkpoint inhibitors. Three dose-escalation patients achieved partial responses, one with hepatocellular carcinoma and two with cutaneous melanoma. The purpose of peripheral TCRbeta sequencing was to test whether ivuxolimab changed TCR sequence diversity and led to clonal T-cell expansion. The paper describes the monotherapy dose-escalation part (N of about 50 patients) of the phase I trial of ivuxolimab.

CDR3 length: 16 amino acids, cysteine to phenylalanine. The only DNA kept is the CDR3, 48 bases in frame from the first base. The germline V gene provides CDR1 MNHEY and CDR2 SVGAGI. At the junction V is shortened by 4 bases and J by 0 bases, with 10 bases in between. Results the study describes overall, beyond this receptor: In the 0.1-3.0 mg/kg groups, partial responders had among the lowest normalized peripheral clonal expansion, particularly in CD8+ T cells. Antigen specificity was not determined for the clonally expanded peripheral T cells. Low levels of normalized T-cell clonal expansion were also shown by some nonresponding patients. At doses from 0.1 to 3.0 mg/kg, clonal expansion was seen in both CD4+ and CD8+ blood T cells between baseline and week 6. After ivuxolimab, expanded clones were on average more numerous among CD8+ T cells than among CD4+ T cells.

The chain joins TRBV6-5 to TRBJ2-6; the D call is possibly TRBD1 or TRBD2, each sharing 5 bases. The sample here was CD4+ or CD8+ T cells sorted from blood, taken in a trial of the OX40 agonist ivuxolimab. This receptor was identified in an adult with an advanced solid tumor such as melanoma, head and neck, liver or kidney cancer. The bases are TGTGCCAGCAGTTTGGGACGCAGCTCTGGGGCCAACGTCCTGACTTTC. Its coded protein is CASSLGRSSGANVLTF.